The source of this T cell receptor (beta chain) is a study of blood T cell repertoires in COVID-19. Background on the study: COVID-19 samples, acute and convalescent, were from the United States, Italy and Spain. T cells, B-cell-depleted T cells, or PBMCs supplied cDNA or gDNA.

Methods used by the authors: Estimation of nucleated cell counts relied on the amplification of reference gene primers. Here immunoSEQ multiplex PCR was the method, and the copy in TCRdb shows in-frame clones only, minus some. The V and J calls and the clone size are those of that table, but D and trimming were determined from the DNA. The data show tens of thousands of clones, over 70% seen once. Germline CDR1 reads SGHTA; CDR2 reads FQGNSA. The ends lost 5 bases at V and 4 bases at J; junction bases unmatched: 6. The CDR3 is 15 residues long. The sequence came from a human donor in a cohort sampled during active COVID-19. The gene calls are TRBV7-2 and TRBJ2-7, with 12 bases aligning to TRBD2. Sequenced input: peripheral blood. As DNA, the CDR3 is TGTGCCAGCAGCGTAACTAGCGGGAGGCCTTACGAGCAGTACTTC. Translation gives CASSVTSGRPYEQYF.